This T cell receptor (beta chain) was identified in a study of T cells in localized non-small cell lung cancer. The CDR3 consists of 13 residues. In germline, CDR1 is ENHRY, CDR2 SYGVKD. Between the trimmed V and J ends, which lost 6 bases and 2 bases, there was a span of 10 bases. General study results and limits: The appearance of a median 57 of the top 100 tumor clones was seen in adjacent lung.

This clone was seen only a few times. As yet, its antigen is unknown. Clones were sequenced by immunoSEQ multiplex PCR, and TCRdb holds only the in-frame ones, with some missing. The sample shows around 78,000 clones, around 82% of them seen only once. This receptor was obtained from an older female donor with stage I lung adenocarcinoma. V and J are TRBV10-3 and TRBJ1-1; D gene unclear. Sequences were derived from peripheral blood, sampled before any cancer treatment. The CDR3 sequence is CAIRGYLNTEAFF. CDR3 sequence (DNA): TGTGCCATCAGGGGCTACTTAAACACTGAAGCTTTCTTT.